This paragraph covers one T cell receptor beta chain sequence. Its specific antigen is unknown. A much larger clonotype is one base distant, so this may be a read error. This record belongs to a study of regulatory T cells in long-lasting Graves disease (dated by TCRdb to the early 2020s). In terms of the full investigation: Persistent Graves' disease was defined as persistently positive TSH receptor autoantibodies together with antithyroid drug treatment for over 5 years. This study used TCR sequencing and RNA sequencing of peripheral blood to compare persistent Graves' disease patients against newly diagnosed Graves' disease patients. The study was registered as a clinical trial and conducted in China. TCR sequencing covered some 13 persistent and 20 newly diagnosed Graves' disease patients, around 33 samples in total. On average, persistent Graves' disease patients in the clinical cohort had been on antithyroid drugs for approximately ten years. General findings and caveats noted by the study authors: Compared with newly diagnosed patients, patients with persistent Graves' disease had lower TCR Shannon entropy and fewer highly expanded clones, which suggests clonal expansion. Patients with persistent disease shared more public clonotypes (approximately 2,500) than newly diagnosed patients did (about 1,000). Preferential use of TRBV28, TRBJ1-2 and TRBJ2-5 was observed in persistent disease, whereas TRBV20-1 and TRBJ2-1 were favored in newly diagnosed disease. Sequencing and analysis were limited to the TCR beta chain. Peripheral blood alone was examined, since thyroid tissue, which constituted the primary lesion, could not be accessed. The authors noted that the small sample size was a limitation that may lower accuracy.

Taken from cysteine to phenylalanine, the CDR3 has 12 residues. Here the CDR3 DNA is all that survives: 36 bases in frame from base 1. The germline V gene sets CDR1 to MNHNS and CDR2 to SASEGT. This sample's time point label indicates: persistent/refractory GD, antithyroid drugs over 5 years with positive TRAb. For both TCR sequencing and RNA sequencing, RNA was extracted from PBMCs using TRIzol. Graves' disease was diagnosed according to American Thyroid Association guidelines. Recruitment of patients was carried out at an endocrinology department in Xi'an, China. Each patient gave about 9.1 milliliters of peripheral blood, collected in an EDTA anticoagulant tube. Ficoll Paque Plus density gradient separation was used to isolate PBMCs, and no additional T cell sorting was done. RNA quality was checked with an Agilent 2100 Bioanalyzer and agarose gel, and concentration with a NanoDrop 2000. The protocol used for the library was multiplex PCR. TCRdb names Illumina HiSeq 4000 as the instrument used. To build TCR beta libraries, CDR3 regions were amplified by Arm-PCR using iRepertoire HTBI primers. Before sequencing, the PCR products went through gel purification. As for how the authors treated the data: Gene usage analysis of CDR3 amino acid clonotypes relied on the 60 or so TRBV and over 13 TRBJ segments identified across samples. Filtered high-quality paired reads were merged into contigs using COPE and FqMerger. Contigs were aligned with BLAST to IMGT TRBV, TRBD and TRBJ reference genes, and CDR3 was defined per IMGT. Highly expanded clones were defined as clonotypes with a frequency above 0.1%. Repertoire diversity was measured by Shannon entropy, and V-J evenness by the Gini coefficient. A clonotype was considered public if more than one individual shared it. TCRdb passed the public sequencing reads through fastp at Q25 and MiXCR, retaining productive beta sequences. Entries that share a CDR3 protein sequence are merged under the most common genes and DNA. TCRdb's processing, not the authors', yielded these V and J calls. The table for this sample lists roughly 700,000 distinct CDR3 sequences; around 30% of them were counted only once. The ten top clones hold around 42% of the sample.

This sequence uses TRBV6-1 and TRBJ1-1; confidence is insufficient to name the D gene. The sequencing here drew on peripheral blood mononuclear cells (PBMCs), taken when the disease was refractory, from a patient treated with antithyroid drugs. This TCR was recovered from a female donor with Graves disease. The CDR3 amino acid sequence is: CTSSDRGTEAFF. The sequenced DNA: TGTACCAGCAGTGACCGGGGAACTGAAGCTTTCTTT.